This T cell receptor (beta chain) was sequenced for a study of T cells in Graves' hyperthyroidism and ophthalmopathy. Study results and limitations: From stable hyperthyroidism, ophthalmopathy was set apart by a 13 V-J model. A median 6.5 months before onset, the model predicted ophthalmopathy.

In germline, CDR1 is SEHNR, CDR2 FQNEAQ (reference sequence). The CDR3 length is 12 residues. The CDR3 regions of TCR beta were amplified from RNA transcripts. The primer set for the first-round RT-PCR of the TCR CDR3 was HTBI. Each CDR3 protein is one row after TCRdb ran MiXCR on the multiplex PCR reads. The table has around 300,000 distinct CDR3 sequences, about an eighth seen once. The sample holds a few counts of this clonotype. The antigen remains unidentified. One end of the junction does not line up with germline, which may come from a read error. The chain recombines TRBV7-9 with TRBJ2-1; D might be TRBD1 (5 bases). This TCR derives from a woman between 25 and 40 years old with Graves' hyperthyroidism that later progressed to Graves' ophthalmopathy. Sequenced sample: blood. The CDR3 DNA reads TGTGCCGGCAGCTTGGCAGGGAATGAGCAGTTCTTC. Its translation is CAGSLAGNEQFF. The entire variable domain, with the rest obtained from reference TRBV7-9 and TRBJ2-1, is as follows: DTGVSQNPRHKITKRGQNVTFRCDPISEHNRLYWYRQTLGQGPEFLTYFQNEAQLEKSRLLSDRFSAERPKGSFSTLEIQRTEQGDSAMYLCAGSLAGNEQFFGPGTRLTVL.